A selection of T cell receptor beta chains follows, all from one sample in a study of cytomegalovirus exposure and HLA in healthy donors. The data were produced by immunoSEQ multiplex PCR, yet TCRdb's version contains in-frame clones alone and is incomplete. The data hold more than 110,000 clones, with around 80% observed a single time. The sample consisted of PBMCs. These receptor sequences come from a man aged 50 or older in good health and CMV-seronegative. CDR3s include the opening cysteine and the closing phenylalanine or tryptophan. D genes are given only for firm matches.

d_call v_call cdr3_aa
TRBD2 TRBV28 CASSSSGGFSYEQYF
- TRBV5-4 CASSWGGGDSNQPQHF
TRBD1 TRBV30 CAWSTIYRGLMNTEAFF
TRBD1 TRBV27 CASSSINPPDRALQYF
- TRBV18 CASSPLGTAAGGSGELFF
TRBD2 TRBV5-8 CASPTGLAGGPFRTDTQYF
- TRBV5-1 CASRTENTEAFF
TRBD2 TRBV11-2 CASRTTSGTGEQFF
TRBD2 TRBV10-2 CASNKEREDLDEQYF
TRBD1 TRBV12-5 CASGLGTGQPRSHEQFF
TRBD2 TRBV5-4 CASNGAASGKTGELFF
- TRBV2 CASSTSRQETQYF
- TRBV19 CASTIENSNQPQHF
- TRBV28 CASSLWQGGNYGYTF
- TRBV7-9 CASSLLSPRPNTGELFF
- TRBV2 CASSELLSYNQPQHF
TRBD1 TRBV5-1 CASPRRTGSSYEQYF
TRBD1 TRBV5-4 CASSSGTGGLGDTQYF
- TRBV7-9 CSSSLLGGMNTEAFF
TRBD1 TRBV6-5 CASSYSTGGWYEQYF
TRBD1 TRBV25-1 CASRAGTGGLGGYEQYF
- TRBV5-4 CASSLRDSTDTQYF
TRBD1 TRBV5-4 CASSPTGGQAGGTIYF
- TRBV4-2 CASSQVSQQGGELFF
- TRBV5-1 CASSDGLPANVLTF
TRBD2 TRBV14 CASSPGLGAALLNYEQYF
TRBD1 TRBV27 CASSTTGGGSPLHF
- TRBV28 CASRIRGGGYTEAFF
- TRBV19 CASSTAGVRGSPLHF
- TRBV7-2 CASSSFWGPGETQYF
- TRBV23-1 CASKGVATNEKLFF
TRBD2 TRBV2 CASSEQGGRAQETQYF
- TRBV11-1 CASSLEAGAKTAPGEQYF
TRBD1 TRBV25-1 CASSGNRGNSYEQYF
TRBD1 TRBV9 CASSVGPGTGNYEQYF
- TRBV9 CASSVGQDTEAFF
TRBD2 TRBV11-2 CASSFGSGRAHEQYF
TRBD1 TRBV6-1 CASRTGLHTDTQYF
- TRBV29-1 CSVEGGITGANYGYTF
- TRBV11-1 CASSLLELRETQYF
TRBD1 TRBV2 CATRGLANEKLFF
- TRBV18 CASSPEAASNTGELFF
- TRBV7-9 CASSFSTGSSDTQYF
- TRBV14 CASSQDAVGANVLTF
TRBD1 TRBV5-1 CASSSGPGQGYEQYF
- TRBV27 CASSAGVGGNTIYF
- TRBV4-2 CASSQPPRNLEAFF
TRBD1 TRBV19 CASSTGQVSNQPQHF
TRBD1 TRBV7-8 CASSLEFVGTGADQPQHF
TRBD1 TRBV18 CASSPLKGASTEAFF
- TRBV18 CASSPTVNGELFF
- TRBV7-9 CASSLDGSWTEAFF
TRBD2 TRBV15 CATSRDGSGRAYEQYF
TRBD2 TRBV19 CASRGLASNEQFF
- TRBV29-1 CSVEGQANRGNTIYF
- TRBV7-9 CASSVDRTNEKLFF
- TRBV25-1 CASSESLGQIRETQYF
- TRBV27 CASSLDRAYEQYF
TRBD2 TRBV7-9 CASSPSGGYHEQYF